This is a list of T cell receptor beta chains from one sample in a study of neurological immune-mediated disorders. Using its own MiXCR run on the 5' RACE reads, TCRdb lists one record per CDR3 protein. The data show around 33,000 distinct CDR3 sequences, roughly 23% seen once. The sequenced sample was CD4+ T cells from blood. The source of these receptors is a man aged 50 to 59 with HTLV-1-associated myelopathy (HAM/TSP). The CDR3 runs from the conserved cysteine through the conserved F or W. The order of the fields is clone size, D gene, J gene, V gene, CDR3 length, CDR3 protein, CDR3 DNA. The D gene is left open where the match is weak. The size entry is marked missing in some rows and otherwise reads once, few, many or a size class.

clone size: many; D gene: -; J gene: TRBJ2-7; V gene: TRBV5-6; CDR3 length: 14; CDR3 protein: CASSLVAGTREQYF; CDR3 DNA: TGTGCCAGCAGCTTAGTCGCAGGGACCCGCGAGCAGTACTTC
clone size: -; D gene: -; J gene: TRBJ1-6; V gene: TRBV11-2; CDR3 length: 14; CDR3 protein: CASSFRSYNSPLHF; CDR3 DNA: TGTGCCAGCAGCTTTCGTTCCTATAATTCACCCCTCCACTTT
clone size: many; D gene: TRBD1; J gene: TRBJ1-1; V gene: TRBV19; CDR3 length: 15; CDR3 protein: CASSIVGTANTEAFF; CDR3 DNA: TGTGCCAGTAGTATAGTGGGGACAGCCAACACTGAAGCTTTCTTT
clone size: -; D gene: -; J gene: TRBJ2-2; V gene: TRBV20-1; CDR3 length: 14; CDR3 protein: CSAPSAANTGELFF; CDR3 DNA: TGCAGTGCCCCTAGCGCTGCGAACACCGGGGAGCTGTTTTTT
clone size: many; D gene: TRBD2; J gene: TRBJ2-3; V gene: TRBV6-5; CDR3 length: 15; CDR3 protein: CASRNSGGGTDTQYF; CDR3 DNA: TGTGCCAGCAGGAACTCGGGGGGTGGCACAGATACGCAGTATTTT
clone size: -; D gene: TRBD1; J gene: TRBJ2-1; V gene: TRBV27; CDR3 length: 15; CDR3 protein: CASSSNRGRGNEQFF; CDR3 DNA: TGTGCCAGCAGTTCGAACAGGGGGCGCGGGAATGAGCAGTTCTTC
clone size: many; D gene: -; J gene: TRBJ1-2; V gene: TRBV7-8; CDR3 length: 20; CDR3 protein: CASSLGEQHKARLLNYGYTF; CDR3 DNA: TGTGCCAGCAGCTTAGGAGAACAGCACAAGGCGCGGCTATTAAACTATGGCTACACCTTC
clone size: -; D gene: -; J gene: TRBJ1-4; V gene: TRBV7-9; CDR3 length: 14; CDR3 protein: CASSLAREDEKLFF; CDR3 DNA: TGTGCCAGCAGCTTAGCGCGGGAGGACGAAAAACTGTTTTTT
clone size: many; D gene: -; J gene: TRBJ2-1; V gene: TRBV18; CDR3 length: 15; CDR3 protein: CASSQQGARHNEQFF; CDR3 DNA: TGTGCCAGCTCACAACAGGGAGCCCGCCACAATGAGCAGTTCTTC
clone size: many; D gene: -; J gene: TRBJ1-4; V gene: TRBV20-1; CDR3 length: 14; CDR3 protein: CSAVPALFSEKLFF; CDR3 DNA: TGCAGTGCGGTACCAGCCCTTTTTAGTGAAAAACTGTTTTTT